Listed here is a single TCR beta chain. Its antigen is not known. Generated by immunoSEQ multiplex PCR, the TCRdb table keeps only in-frame clones and is missing some. Among approximately 250,000 clones listed, approximately 65% were seen once. The CDR3 totals 13 residues. The sample comes from a study of shared clonotypes between healthy human individuals. The study, taken as a whole, reports: Between several donors, naive CD4 clonotypes were shared at a level of around 5.2%.

The receptor was derived from a man younger than 40 in good health. The rearrangement links TRBV21-1 to TRBJ1-5. TRBV21-1 is reported as a pseudogene. What was sequenced was memory CD4+ T cells sorted from blood. The subset: CD45RA-negative fraction. CDR3 DNA sequence: TGTGCCAGCGAAGGAGGACGTAGTCAGCCCCAGCATTTT. Residues: CASEGGRSQPQHF.